The 4 T cell receptor beta chains below all came from one sample that was sequenced in a study of T cells in Graves' hyperthyroidism and ophthalmopathy. Amplified regions were TCR beta CDR3 sequences from RNA transcripts. The study used the HTBI primer set for a first-round RT-PCR of the TCR CDR3. TCRdb re-analysed the multiplex PCR reads in MiXCR, keeping a single row per CDR3 protein. The sample lists around 190,000 distinct CDR3 sequences, over 15% occurring once. What was sequenced was blood. The receptor source for this set is a woman aged 45-65 years with Graves' hyperthyroidism.

This clonotype was seen at least ten times. This rearrangement joins TRBV7-2 to TRBJ1-2, with D hard to call. The CDR3 spans 14 residues. V was clipped by 5 bases and J by 4 bases, with 14 bases between them. Germline V gene data show CDR1 as SGHTA and CDR2 as FQGNSA. The CDR3 spells CASSPMTIGYGYTF. The CDR3 region has the DNA TGTGCCAGCAGCCCAATGACGATCGGCTATGGCTACACCTTC.

This chain uses TRBV19 with TRBJ1-5; 8 bases match TRBD1. V trimming: 5 bases; J trimming: 3 bases; junction bases outside the gene matches: 6. The CDR3 is 15 amino acids. Germline V gives CDR1 LNHDA, CDR2 SQIVND (reference sequence). CDR3 sequence reads: CASSRTGGYNQPQHF. CDR3 in DNA: TGTGCCAGTAGTCGAACAGGGGGATACAATCAGCCCCAGCATTTT.

The chain recombines TRBV4-1 with TRBJ1-5; D is ambiguous. Germline V lookup: CDR1 MGHRA, CDR2 YSYEKL. The ends were cut back, 3 bases at V and 5 bases at J, with 8 bases in the middle. The CDR3 is made up of 13 amino acids. CDR3 sequence (DNA): TGCGCCAGCAGCCAGTCTTTATATCAGCCCCAGCATTTT. It yields the protein CASSQSLYQPQHF.

This clonotype was recorded many times. The chain carries TRBV5-1 and TRBJ1-1, with TRBD1 matching 9 bases. V gave up 4 bases and J gave up 5 bases; unmatched junction bases: 6. From germline, CDR1 is SGHRS and CDR2 YFSETQ. This CDR3 region has 14 residues. The CDR3 loop reads CASSIGQGRTEAFF. The CDR3 bases are TGCGCCAGCAGCATAGGACAGGGGAGGACTGAAGCTTTCTTT.